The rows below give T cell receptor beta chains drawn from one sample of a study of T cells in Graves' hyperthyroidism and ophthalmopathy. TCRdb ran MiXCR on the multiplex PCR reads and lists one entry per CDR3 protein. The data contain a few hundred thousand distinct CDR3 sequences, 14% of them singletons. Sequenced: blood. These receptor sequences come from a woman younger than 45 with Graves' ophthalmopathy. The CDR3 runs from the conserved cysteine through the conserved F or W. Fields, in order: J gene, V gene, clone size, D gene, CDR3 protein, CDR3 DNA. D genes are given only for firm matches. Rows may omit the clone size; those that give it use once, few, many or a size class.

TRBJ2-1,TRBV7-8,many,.,CASNYDRNNEQFF,TGTGCCAGCAACTATGACAGAAACAATGAGCAGTTCTTC
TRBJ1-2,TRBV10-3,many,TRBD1,CAISELYRGDYGYTF,TGTGCCATCAGTGAGTTGTACAGGGGCGACTATGGCTACACCTTC
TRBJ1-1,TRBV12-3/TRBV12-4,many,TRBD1,CASSLGQGAAEAFF,TGTGCCAGCAGTTTGGGACAGGGGGCGGCTGAAGCTTTCTTT
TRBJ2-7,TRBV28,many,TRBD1,CASSPGTGGSEQYF,TGTGCCAGCAGTCCAGGGACAGGGGGCAGCGAGCAGTACTTC
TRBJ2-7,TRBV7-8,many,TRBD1,CASSLAEQGPYEQYF,TGTGCCAGCAGCTTAGCCGAACAGGGGCCCTACGAGCAGTACTTC
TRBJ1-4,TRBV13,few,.,CASSSTTGPGLATNEKLFF,TGTGCCAGCAGCTCTACAACAGGGCCGGGCCTTGCAACTAATGAAAAACTGTTTTTT
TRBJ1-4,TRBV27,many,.,CASSSYRTVYNEKLFF,TGTGCCAGCAGCTCATACCGGACAGTTTATAATGAAAAACTGTTTTTT
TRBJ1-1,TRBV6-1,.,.,CASRDSLQGVGNTEAFF,TGTGCCAGCAGAGACTCGTTGCAGGGAGTGGGCAACACTGAAGCTTTCTTT
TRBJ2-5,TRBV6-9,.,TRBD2,CASSYGTRAYQETQYF,TGTGCCAGCAGCTATGGGACTAGAGCGTACCAAGAGACCCAGTACTTC
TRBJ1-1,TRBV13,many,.,CASSSWLNTEAFF,TGTGCCAGCAGCTCTTGGTTGAACACTGAAGCTTTCTTT
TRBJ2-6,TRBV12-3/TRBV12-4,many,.,CASSGPEGSGANVLTF,TGTGCCAGCAGCGGTCCTGAGGGCTCTGGGGCCAACGTCCTGACTTTC
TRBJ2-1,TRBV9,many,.,CASSVGFVASFNEQFF,TGTGCCAGCAGCGTGGGCTTTGTGGCTAGCTTCAATGAGCAGTTCTTC
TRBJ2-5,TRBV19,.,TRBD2,CASSKTSGGAKGAQETQYF,TGTGCCAGTAGTAAGACTAGCGGGGGGGCCAAGGGTGCCCAAGAGACCCAGTACTTC
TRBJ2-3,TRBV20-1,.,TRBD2,CSASRGRLAGVDTQYF,TGCAGTGCTAGTAGGGGGAGGCTAGCGGGGGTAGATACGCAGTATTTT
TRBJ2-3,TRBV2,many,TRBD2,CASSLDIWGLARDTQYF,TGTGCCAGCAGTCTGGATATATGGGGACTAGCCAGAGATACGCAGTATTTT
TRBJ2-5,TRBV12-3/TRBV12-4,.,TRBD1,CASSLFTGTGGRETQYF,TGTGCCAGCAGTCTTTTCACCGGGACAGGGGGCCGGGAGACCCAGTACTTC
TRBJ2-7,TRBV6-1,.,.,CASSSRGTSYEQYF,TGTGCCAGCAGCTCCAGGGGTACGTCCTACGAGCAGTACTTC
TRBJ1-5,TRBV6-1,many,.,CATSQGDSNQPQHF,TGTGCCACCAGTCAGGGAGATAGCAATCAGCCCCAGCATTTT
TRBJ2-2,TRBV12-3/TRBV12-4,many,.,CASRDSGQIGELFF,TGTGCCAGCAGAGATAGCGGACAGATCGGGGAGCTGTTTTTT
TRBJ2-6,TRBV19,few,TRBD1,CASSIGGQGASGANVLTF,TGTGCCAGTAGTATTGGGGGACAGGGGGCCTCTGGGGCCAACGTCCTGACTTTC
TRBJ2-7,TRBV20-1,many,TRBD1,CSADTGTAYEQYF,TGCAGTGCTGATACCGGGACAGCTTACGAGCAGTACTTC
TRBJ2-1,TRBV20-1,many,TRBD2,CSAPLGGGGNEQFF,TGCAGTGCGCCCCTGGGCGGGGGTGGAAATGAGCAGTTCTTC
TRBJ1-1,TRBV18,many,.,CASSPLGGAGVGLNTEAFF,TGTGCCAGCTCACCACTTGGGGGGGCGGGCGTAGGTTTGAACACTGAAGCTTTCTTT
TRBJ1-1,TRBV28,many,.,CASSVPGGTEAFF,TGTGCCAGCAGTGTACCGGGGGGTACTGAAGCTTTCTTT
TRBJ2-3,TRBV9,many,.,CASSLDSVPTDTQYF,TGTGCCAGCAGCCTTGACAGCGTGCCCACAGATACGCAGTATTTT
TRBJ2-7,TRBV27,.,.,CASSLRVGSHEQYF,TGTGCCAGCAGTTTACGGGTAGGGTCCCACGAGCAGTACTTC